The rows below give T cell receptor beta chains drawn from one sample of a study of blood T cell repertoires in COVID-19. Sequenced by immunoSEQ multiplex PCR; TCRdb stores in-frame clones only, minus some. The table lists some 87,000 clones, more than 80% of them singletons. The specimen was peripheral blood. The source of these receptors is a human donor in a cohort sampled during active COVID-19. CDR3s include the opening cysteine and the closing phenylalanine or tryptophan. D genes are given only for firm matches. Only part of the rows carry a size: once, few, many, or a class if the clone is expanded.

len,v_gene,j_gene,abundance,d_gene,CDR3nt,CDR3aa
14,TRBV18,TRBJ2-3,.,.,TGTGCCAGCTCACCACCCCCAGGTGCAGATACGCAGTATTTT,CASSPPPGADTQYF
15,TRBV10-3,TRBJ2-7,.,TRBD1,TGTGCCATCAGCGAACCGGGACAGGGTTCCTACGAGCAGTACTTC,CAISEPGQGSYEQYF
14,TRBV27,TRBJ1-2,.,.,TGTGCCAGCAGTTTATGGCAGGGAAACTATGGCTACACCTTC,CASSLWQGNYGYTF
13,TRBV29-1,TRBJ1-1,.,TRBD1,TGCAGCGTTGACTCCACAGGGGTCTTTGGTGCTTTCTTT,CSVDSTGVFGAFF
16,TRBV6-1,TRBJ2-7,.,TRBD2,TGTGCCAGCAGTGAAAGGGTGCGGGGGAGCTCCTACGAGCAGTACTTC,CASSERVRGSSYEQYF
13,TRBV19,TRBJ1-1,few,.,TGTGCCAGTAGTATGAACAGAGACACTGAAGCTTTCTTT,CASSMNRDTEAFF
14,TRBV7-2,TRBJ1-6,.,.,TGTGCCAGCAGCACCGGTAGTCCTTATTCACCCCTCCACTTT,CASSTGSPYSPLHF
14,TRBV28,TRBJ1-1,once,.,TGTGCCAGCAGTCCCACGACCGGGAAGACTGAAGCTTTCTTT,CASSPTTGKTEAFF
13,TRBV12-3/TRBV12-4,TRBJ1-3,.,.,TGTGCCAGCACCTTTCTTACTGGAAACACCATATATTTT,CASTFLTGNTIYF
15,TRBV5-1,TRBJ1-2,.,TRBD1,TGCGCCAGCAGCCGGGGACAGGCGGCTAACTATGGCTACACCTTC,CASSRGQAANYGYTF
13,TRBV7-2,TRBJ1-2,.,.,TGTGCCAGCAGCCTGATAACGACTAACGGCTACACCTTC,CASSLITTNGYTF
14,TRBV7-9,TRBJ2-4,.,.,TGTGCCAGCAGCCCGGAGGGGAAAGGAGACATTCAGTACTTC,CASSPEGKGDIQYF
15,TRBV23-1,TRBJ2-5,.,TRBD1,TGCGCCAGCAGTCAATCGAGGGGGCAGCAAGAGACCCAGTACTTC,CASSQSRGQQETQYF
15,TRBV9,TRBJ1-5,once,TRBD1,TGTGCCAGCAGCGTAGGCCGGGACAGTTTCGAGCCCCAGCATTTT,CASSVGRDSFEPQHF
14,TRBV7-9,TRBJ1-6,.,TRBD1,TGTGCCAGCAGCTTGGAGACAGGGGGTTCACCCCTCCACTTT,CASSLETGGSPLHF
13,TRBV27,TRBJ1-2,.,.,TGTGCCAGCAGCTTGAACAGGGTGGCCGGCTACACCTTC,CASSLNRVAGYTF
14,TRBV15,TRBJ2-7,.,.,TGTGCCACCAGCAGCGGGGGGCGTTCCTACGAGCAGTACTTC,CATSSGGRSYEQYF
14,TRBV5-5,TRBJ1-6,.,TRBD1,TGTGCCAGCAGCCGGGGACAGGGCCAATCACCCCTCCACTTT,CASSRGQGQSPLHF
17,TRBV10-3,TRBJ2-1,.,TRBD2,TGTGCCATCAGTGAGTCGACGGGGACTAGCGGATACAATGAGCAGTTCTTC,CAISESTGTSGYNEQFF
13,TRBV10-3,TRBJ1-6,few,.,TGTGCCATCACAGGGCTAAGTAATTCACCCCTCCACTTT,CAITGLSNSPLHF
17,TRBV2,TRBJ1-3,few,TRBD1,TGTGCCAGCCAGGGACAGGGGGCGTATATCTCTGGAAACACCATATATTTT,CASQGQGAYISGNTIYF
13,TRBV2,TRBJ2-1,once,.,TGTGCCAGTGGTTATACAGGTAACAATGAGCAGTTCTTC,CASGYTGNNEQFF